This record covers a single TCR beta chain. This clone was seen a handful of times. The target of this receptor is not known. No base quality information exists; no much larger clone differs at one position. Participants in the prospective study were enrolled through a virtual design, were aged 18 to 89 years, and lived in 20 to 30 United States geographic areas. To assign participants to cohorts, the prospective study relied on clinical history that participants themselves reported in a screening survey and a study questionnaire. For ImmuneRACE Cohort 3, a participant was defined as recovered based on two consecutive negative NP/OP PCR tests, clearance by a healthcare professional, or resolution of symptoms. Each participant in the prospective study had whole blood, serum and a nasopharyngeal or oropharyngeal swab collected by mobile phlebotomists. Participants in the prospective study had the option to provide additional blood draws and questionnaires over an approximately 2-month period. Before DNA extraction, blood samples from the prospective study were shipped at room temperature or frozen.

Its CDR3 holds 13 amino acids, cysteine through phenylalanine. CDR3 DNA is the only sequence kept; it has 39 bases, read in frame from the first base. In the germline V gene, CDR1 corresponds to MDHEN and CDR2 to SYDVKM. The V end loses 5 bases and the J end loses 6 bases, and a stretch of 14 bases separates them. These data come from a study of blood T cell repertoires in COVID-19 (dated by TCRdb to 2020 to 2021). In the study overall: The collaborator samples originated in the United States, Italy and Spain and spanned the acute and convalescent phases of COVID-19. The material from the prospective study consisted of cDNA or gDNA derived from T cells, B-cell-depleted T cells, or PBMCs. Deeply sampled blood TCRbeta repertoires from subjects exposed to, actively infected with, or recovered from COVID-19 were included in the dataset. A freely available public database, intended as a resource for researchers studying the immune response to SARS-CoV-2, is where the repertoires were released. Samples were obtained from the ongoing ImmuneRACE study (first 160 participants) and from over 1,000 subjects provided by 6 global collaborators. Nearly every sample came with metadata listing a de-identified subject ID, COVID-19 status, age in years and sex. Where HLA class I and class II types were available, the types were taken from metadata supplied by the sample provider, not from assay-based typing.

What the research found in general, with its limitations: The quantity of clinical and demographic metadata differed by source and by participant and was supplied without curation.

The immunoSEQ Assay, a bias-controlled multiplex PCR, was used to amplify TCRbeta CDR3 regions from genomic DNA. As for the authors' bioinformatics: Nucleated cell counts per sample were estimated from amplification of reference gene primers within the assay. To quantify the absolute abundance of each unique TCRbeta CDR3 rearrangement, sequence reads were collapsed and filtered. For each sample, productive Simpson clonality was calculated as the square root of Simpson's diversity index over productive rearrangements. The immuneACCESS repertoire file appears here via TCRdb, limited to in-frame rearrangements. These files lack a portion of the clones; in checked studies, under half of the deficit traces to unresolved V genes, and the cause of the others is not known. D and trimming come from the DNA, and the V and J calls and clone size come from that table. The sample includes roughly 250,000 clones, with 70% to 90% observed a single time. 1.9% of the sample lies in the top ten.

The sample was PBMCs or T cells enriched from blood (not recorded which). The TCR comes from a woman between 50 and 59 years old who had recovered from COVID-19. This chain joins TRBV28 to TRBJ2-7, with a weak D call of TRBD1 (5 bases match). The sequenced DNA: TGTGCCAGCAGTGCCCTTGGGGCCCTCGAGCAGTACTTC. Protein translation: CASSALGALEQYF.